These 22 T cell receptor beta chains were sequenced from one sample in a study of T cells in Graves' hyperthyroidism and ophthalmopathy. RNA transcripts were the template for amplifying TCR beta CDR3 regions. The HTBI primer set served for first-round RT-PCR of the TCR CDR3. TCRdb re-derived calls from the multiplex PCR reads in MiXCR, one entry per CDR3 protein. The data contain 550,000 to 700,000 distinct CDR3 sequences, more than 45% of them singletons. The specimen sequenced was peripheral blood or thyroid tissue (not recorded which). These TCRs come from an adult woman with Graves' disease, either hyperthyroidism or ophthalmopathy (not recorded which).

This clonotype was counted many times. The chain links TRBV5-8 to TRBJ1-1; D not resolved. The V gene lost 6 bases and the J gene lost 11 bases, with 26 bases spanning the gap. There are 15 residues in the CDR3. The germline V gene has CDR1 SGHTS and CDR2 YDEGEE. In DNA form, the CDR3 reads TGTGCCAGCAATATTGTCGGTGGACCGAGGGTGGGGGCTTTCTTT. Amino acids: CASNIVGGPRVGAFF.

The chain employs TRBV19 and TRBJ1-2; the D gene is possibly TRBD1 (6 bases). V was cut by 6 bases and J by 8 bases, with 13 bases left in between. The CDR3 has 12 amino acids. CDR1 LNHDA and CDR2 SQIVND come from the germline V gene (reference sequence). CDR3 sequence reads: CASRWGGRGYTF. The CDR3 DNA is TGTGCCAGTAGATGGGGGGGGCGAGGCTACACCTTC.

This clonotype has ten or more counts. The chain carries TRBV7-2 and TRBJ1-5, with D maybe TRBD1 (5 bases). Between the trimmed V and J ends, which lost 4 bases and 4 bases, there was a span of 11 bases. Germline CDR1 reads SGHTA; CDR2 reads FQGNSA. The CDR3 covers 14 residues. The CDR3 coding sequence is TGTGCCAGCAGCTCCAGGGCAGGGAATCAGCCCCAGCATTTT. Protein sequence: CASSSRAGNQPQHF.

CDR3 region: CASSLSTAGRYGYTF. The DNA of the CDR3 is TGTGCCAGCAGTTTATCGACGGCAGGACGCTATGGCTACACCTTC. The chain employs TRBV27 and TRBJ1-2; D unclear. The CDR3 is 15 amino acids. Germline V gene sequence: CDR1 MNHEY, CDR2 SMNVEV (reference sequence). Trimming pared 0 bases from V and 4 bases from J, leaving 12 bases between.

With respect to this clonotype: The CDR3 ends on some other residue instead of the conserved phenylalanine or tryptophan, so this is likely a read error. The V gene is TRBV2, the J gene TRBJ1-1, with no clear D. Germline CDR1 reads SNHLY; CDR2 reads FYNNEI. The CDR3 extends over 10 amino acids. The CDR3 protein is CASVYTGAFL. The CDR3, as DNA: TGTGCCAGCGTGTACACTGGAGCTTTCCTT.

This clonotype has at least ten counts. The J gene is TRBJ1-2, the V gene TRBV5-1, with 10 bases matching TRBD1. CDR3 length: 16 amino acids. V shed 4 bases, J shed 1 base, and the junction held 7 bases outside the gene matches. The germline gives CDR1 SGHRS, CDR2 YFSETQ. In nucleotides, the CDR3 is TGCGCCAGCAGCATCTACGGACAGGGGGTTAACTATGGCTACACCTTC. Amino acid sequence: CASSIYGQGVNYGYTF.

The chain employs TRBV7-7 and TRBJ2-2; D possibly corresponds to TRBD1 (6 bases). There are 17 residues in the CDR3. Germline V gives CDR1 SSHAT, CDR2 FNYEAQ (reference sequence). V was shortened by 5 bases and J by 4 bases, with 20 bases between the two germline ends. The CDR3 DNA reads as TGTGCCAGCAGCCCAAGCCACAGGGCCCGTAGCACCGGGGAGCTGTTTTTT. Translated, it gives CASSPSHRARSTGELFF. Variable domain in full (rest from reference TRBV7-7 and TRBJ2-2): GAGVSQSPRYKVTKRGQDVTLRCDPISSHATLYWYQQALGQGPEFLTYFNYEAQPDKSGLPSDRFSAERPEGSISTLTIQRTEQRDSAMYRCASSPSHRARSTGELFFGEGSRLTVL.

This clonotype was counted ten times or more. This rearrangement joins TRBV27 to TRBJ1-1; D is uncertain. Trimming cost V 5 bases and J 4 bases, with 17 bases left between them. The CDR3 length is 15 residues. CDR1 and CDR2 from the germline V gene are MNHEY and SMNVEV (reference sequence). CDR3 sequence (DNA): TGTGCCAGCAGTCCCCGCCCCATCCAGGCCACTGAAGCTTTCTTT. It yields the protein CASSPRPIQATEAFF.

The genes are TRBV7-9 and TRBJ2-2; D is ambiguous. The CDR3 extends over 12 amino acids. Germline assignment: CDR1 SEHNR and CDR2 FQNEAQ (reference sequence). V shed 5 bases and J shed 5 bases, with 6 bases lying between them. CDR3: CASSATTGELFF. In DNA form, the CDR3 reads TGTGCCAGCAGCGCCACGACCGGGGAGCTGTTTTTT.

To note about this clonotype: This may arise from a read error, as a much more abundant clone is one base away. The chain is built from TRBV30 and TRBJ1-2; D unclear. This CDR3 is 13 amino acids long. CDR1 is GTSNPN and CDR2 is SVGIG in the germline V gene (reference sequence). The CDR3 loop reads CAWTINVINGHTF. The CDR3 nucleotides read TGTGCCTGGACCATTAATGTAATAAATGGCCACACCTTC. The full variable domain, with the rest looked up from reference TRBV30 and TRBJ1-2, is SQTIHQWPATLVQPVGSPLSLECTVEGTSNPNLYWYRQAAGRGLQLLFYSVGIGQISSEVPQNLSASRPQDRQFILSSKKLLLSDSGFYLCAWTINVINGHTFGSGTRLTVV.

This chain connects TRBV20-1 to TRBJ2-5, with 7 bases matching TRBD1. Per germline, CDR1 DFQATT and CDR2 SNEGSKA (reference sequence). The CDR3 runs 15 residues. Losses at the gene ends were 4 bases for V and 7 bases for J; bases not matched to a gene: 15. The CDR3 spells CSATSGGQPQRTQYF. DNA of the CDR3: TGCAGTGCTACCTCAGGGGGACAGCCCCAGCGGACCCAGTACTTC.

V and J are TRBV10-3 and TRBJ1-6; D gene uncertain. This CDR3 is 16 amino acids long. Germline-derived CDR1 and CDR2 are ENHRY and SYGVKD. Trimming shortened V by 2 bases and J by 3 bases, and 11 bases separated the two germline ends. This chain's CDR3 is CAISETPSLYNSPLHF. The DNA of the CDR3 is TGTGCCATCAGTGAGACCCCCAGCCTCTATAATTCACCCCTCCACTTT.

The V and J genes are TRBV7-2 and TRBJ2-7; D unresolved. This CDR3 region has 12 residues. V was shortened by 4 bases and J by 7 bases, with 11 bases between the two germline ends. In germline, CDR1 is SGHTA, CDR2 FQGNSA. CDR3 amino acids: CASSSHMGEQYF. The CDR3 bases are TGTGCCAGCAGCTCCCACATGGGGGAGCAGTACTTC.

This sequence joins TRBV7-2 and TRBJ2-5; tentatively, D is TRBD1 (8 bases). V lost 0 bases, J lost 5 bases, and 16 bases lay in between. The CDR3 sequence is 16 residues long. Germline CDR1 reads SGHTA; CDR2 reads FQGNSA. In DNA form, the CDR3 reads TGTGCCAGCAGCTTAGCGCTTACAGGGGGGGGCGAGACCCAGTACTTC. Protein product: CASSLALTGGGETQYF.

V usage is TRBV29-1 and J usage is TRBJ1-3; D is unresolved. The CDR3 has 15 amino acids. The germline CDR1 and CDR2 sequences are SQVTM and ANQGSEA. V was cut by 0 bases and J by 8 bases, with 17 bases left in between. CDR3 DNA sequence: TGCAGCGTTGAAGATCCTGGCGGGGTGGGCTACACCATATATTTT. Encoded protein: CSVEDPGGVGYTIYF. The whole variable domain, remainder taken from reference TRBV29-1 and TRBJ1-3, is SAVISQKPSRDICQRGTSLTIQCQVDSQVTMMFWYRQQPGQSLTLIATANQGSEATYESGFVIDKFPISRPNLTFSTLTVSNMSPEDSSIYLCSVEDPGGVGYTIYFGEGSWLTVV.

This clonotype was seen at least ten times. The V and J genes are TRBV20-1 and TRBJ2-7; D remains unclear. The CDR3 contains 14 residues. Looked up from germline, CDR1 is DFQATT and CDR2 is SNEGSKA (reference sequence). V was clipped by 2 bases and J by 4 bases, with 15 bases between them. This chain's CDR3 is CSARTSAGQYEQYF. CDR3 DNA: TGCAGTGCTAGAACCTCGGCAGGCCAGTACGAGCAGTACTTC.

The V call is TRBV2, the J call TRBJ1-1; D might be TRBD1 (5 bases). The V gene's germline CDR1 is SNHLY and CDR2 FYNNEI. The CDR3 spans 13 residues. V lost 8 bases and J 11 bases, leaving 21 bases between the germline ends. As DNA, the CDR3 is TGTGCCAGCTTGGCGGGGACGACCCCTCGGGCTTTCTTT. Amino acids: CASLAGTTPRAFF.

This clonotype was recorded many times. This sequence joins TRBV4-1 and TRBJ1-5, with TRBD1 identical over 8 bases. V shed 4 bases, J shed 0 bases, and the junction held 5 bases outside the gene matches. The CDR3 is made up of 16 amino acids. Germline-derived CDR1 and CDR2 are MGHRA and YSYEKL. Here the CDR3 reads CASSPGQGYSNQPQHF. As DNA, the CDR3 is TGCGCCAGCAGCCCCGGACAGGGTTATAGCAATCAGCCCCAGCATTTT.

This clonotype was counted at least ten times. The CDR3: CASSGSDGANVLTF. The CDR3 region has the DNA TGTGCCAGCAGTGGTTCGGATGGGGCCAACGTCCTGACTTTC. The chain employs TRBV6-1 and TRBJ2-6; D unresolved. Trimming cost V 4 bases and J 3 bases, with 7 bases left between them. Germline CDR1 is MNHNS and CDR2 is SASEGT. This CDR3 comprises 14 residues.

The CDR3 DNA is TGTGCCAGCACAGGGGCCACGAACACCGGGGAGCTGTTTTTT. This translates into CASTGATNTGELFF. V and J are TRBV25-1 and TRBJ2-2; TRBD1 is a possible D gene (6 bases). Germline CDR1 is MGHDK and CDR2 is SYGVNS. V was clipped by 7 bases and J by 0 bases, with 9 bases between them. The CDR3 totals 14 residues.

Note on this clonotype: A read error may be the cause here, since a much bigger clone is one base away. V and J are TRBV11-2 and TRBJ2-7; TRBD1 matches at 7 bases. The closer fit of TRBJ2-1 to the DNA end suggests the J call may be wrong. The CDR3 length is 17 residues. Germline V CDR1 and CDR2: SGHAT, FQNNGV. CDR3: CASSQDGDSEISYEQFF. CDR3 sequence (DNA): TGTGCCAGCAGCCAAGATGGGGACAGCGAAATCTCCTACGAGCAGTTCTTC.

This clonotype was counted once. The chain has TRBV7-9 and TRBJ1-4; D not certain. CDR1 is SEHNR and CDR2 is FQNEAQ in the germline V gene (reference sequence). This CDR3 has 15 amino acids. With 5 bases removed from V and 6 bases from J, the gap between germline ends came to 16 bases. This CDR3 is CASSRTQRSDEKLFF. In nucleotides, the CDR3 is TGTGCCAGCAGCCGCACCCAGAGGTCGGATGAAAAACTGTTTTTT.